This T cell receptor beta chain came from a study of blood T cell repertoires in COVID-19. The germline gives CDR1 MGHRA, CDR2 YSYEKL. The V and J ends lost 0 bases and 1 base, in that order; junction bases with no gene match: 1. This CDR3 contains 16 residues. TCRdb keeps only in-frame clones here, not all; method: immunoSEQ multiplex PCR. This sample has 100,000 to 150,000 clones, with 88% found just once. The TCR originated in a man aged 50-60 years with acute or convalescent COVID-19. V is TRBV4-1 and J is TRBJ1-1; 11 nucleotides line up with TRBD1. Input material: peripheral blood. The CDR3 loop is CASSQEGQGANTEAFF. DNA of the CDR3: TGCGCCAGCAGCCAAGAAGGACAGGGGGCGAACACTGAAGCTTTCTTT.